The 23 T cell receptor beta chains reported below all come from one sample, sequenced in a study of molecular identifiers for immune sequencing clone quantification. TCRdb processed the PCR reads anew with MiXCR; each CDR3 protein has one entry. The data show about 330,000 distinct CDR3 sequences, about 23% seen once. What was sequenced was naive CD8+ T cells from blood, with Jurkat cell RNA spiked in. Subset meaning: FACS-sorted CD8+CD4-CCR7+CD45RA+ naive T cells. These receptors were taken from a human donor in good health. Some libraries in this study had Jurkat cell RNA spiked in.

As regards this clonotype: A much larger clone differs by one base, so this may be a read error. The chain couples TRBV4-3 to TRBJ2-7, with TRBD2 matching 14 bases. Looked up from germline, CDR1 is LGHNA and CDR2 is YSLEER. The CDR3 loop spans 15 amino acids. The CDR3 reads CASSPGLAGAYEQNF. CDR3 nucleotides: TGCGCCAGCAGCCCGGGACTAGCGGGAGCCTACGAGCAGAACTTC.

About this clonotype itself: This may stem from a read error, because a much larger clone lies one nucleotide away. The chain is built from TRBV12-3 or TRBV12-4 and TRBJ2-4; the D gene could be TRBD1 or TRBD2 (5 bases each). V lost 3 bases, J lost 8 bases, and 14 bases lay in between. The CDR3 is 14 amino acids. The CDR3, as DNA: TGTGCCAGCAGTTTGGGACCGGGGCGAGACATTCAGTACTTC. This gives the protein CASSLGPGRDIQYF.

This clonotype was seen many times. This sequence joins TRBV4-3 and TRBJ1-1; D is undetermined. The CDR3 has 15 amino acids. The germline CDR1 and CDR2 sequences are LGHNA and YSLEER. Trimming took off 1 base at V and 4 bases at J, with 13 bases between the two ends. Written as DNA, the CDR3 is TGCGCCAGCAGCCAAGCGAGGACCGGTGGCACTGAAGCTTTCTTT. Translating gives CASSQARTGGTEAFF.

This clonotype was seen ten or more times. The chain links TRBV20-1 to TRBJ2-3; D is unclear. The CDR3 is made up of 13 amino acids. The germline V gene encodes CDR1 DFQATT and CDR2 SNEGSKA (reference sequence). V gave up 3 bases and J gave up 5 bases, with 12 bases separating them. As DNA, the CDR3 is TGCAGTGCTAGGCCGTCTGACCAAGATACGCAGTATTTT. It translates to CSARPSDQDTQYF.

This chain uses TRBV4-1 with TRBJ1-4; no reliable D call. The CDR3 is 15 residues long. Germline assignment: CDR1 MGHRA and CDR2 YSYEKL. V lost 2 bases and J 13 bases, leaving 20 bases between the germline ends. CDR3 nucleotide sequence: TGCGCCAGCAGCCAATCTACGGTGGGGAATGTGGGACTGTTTTTT. Translating gives CASSQSTVGNVGLFF.

This chain joins TRBV7-6 and TRBJ1-6; 9 bases agree with TRBD1. The CDR3 extends over 15 amino acids. Germline lookup yields CDR1 SGHVS and CDR2 FNYEAQ. With V trimmed by 5 bases and J by 5 bases, 4 bases remained unmatched. The CDR3 protein is CASSATGGDNSPLHF. In nucleotides, the CDR3 is TGTGCCAGCAGCGCCACAGGGGGCGATAATTCACCCCTCCACTTT.

With regard to this clonotype: A read error is possible here, since a much larger clone lies one base away. The rearrangement joins TRBV29-1 to TRBJ2-7; 7 nucleotides align to TRBD1. CDR3 length equals 12 residues. Germline V gives CDR1 SQVTM, CDR2 ANQGSEA. The CDR3 sequence: CSVRDRDYGQYF. For the CDR3, the DNA is TGCAGCGTACGGGACAGAGACTACGGGCAGTACTTC.

This clonotype was detected once. Since a much larger clone is just one base distant, this may be a read error. The gene calls are TRBV4-3 and TRBJ1-5, with 9 nucleotides matching TRBD1. Per the germline V gene, CDR1 is LGHNA and CDR2 is YSLEER. This CDR3 is built from 15 residues. The CDR3 nucleotides read TGCGCCAGCAGCCAGGGACAGGGTACCAATCAGTCCCAGCATTTT. Translating gives CASSQGQGTNQSQHF.

This clonotype is a singleton in its sample. The junction differs from germline at one of its ends, possibly a read error. The rearrangement uses TRBV7-8 and TRBJ1-1, with D hard to call. Per the germline V gene, CDR1 is SGHVS and CDR2 is FQNEAQ. The CDR3 consists of 15 residues. CDR3 region: CASSLAGRMNTEASF. CDR3 nucleotides: TGTGCCAGCAGCTTAGCCGGACGGATGAACACTGAAGCTTCCTTT.

Of note for this clonotype: A read error may explain this, as a much larger clone is one base away. This rearrangement joins TRBV4-1 to TRBJ2-3, with D perhaps TRBD2 (5 bases). V was trimmed by 4 bases and J by 2 bases, leaving 13 bases between them. Germline V gives CDR1 MGHRA, CDR2 YSYEKL. The CDR3 consists of 15 residues. The CDR3 is CASSPPRGNTDTQYF. The DNA for the CDR3 is TGCGCCAGCAGCCCCCCCCGGGGAAACACAGATACGCAGTATTTT.

The chain joins TRBV4-3 to TRBJ2-7; weak D call: TRBD2 (6 bases). V shed 0 bases and J shed 3 bases, with 18 bases lying between them. There are 17 residues in the CDR3. Germline CDR1 is LGHNA and CDR2 is YSLEER. CDR3 DNA sequence: TGCGCCAGCAGCCAAGATACCGCCGGGACTCTGAACTACGAGCAGTACTTC. Its translation: CASSQDTAGTLNYEQYF.

The chain links TRBV2 to TRBJ2-7, with 9 bases identical to TRBD1. Germline-derived CDR1 and CDR2 are SNHLY and FYNNEI. The CDR3 spans 12 residues. The ends lost 8 bases at V and 4 bases at J; junction bases unmatched: 3. The DNA of the CDR3 is TGTGCCAGCGCACAGGGGGCGTACGAGCAGTACTTC. The encoded protein is CASAQGAYEQYF. Full variable domain (remainder filled in from reference TRBV2 and TRBJ2-7): EPEVTQTPSHQVTQMGQEVILRCVPISNHLYFYWYRQILGQKVEFLVSFYNNEISEKSEIFDDQFSVERPDGSNFTLKIRSTKLEDSAMYFCASAQGAYEQYFGPGTRLTVT.

Concerning this clonotype itself: A clone one base away is much larger, so this may be a read error. The chain couples TRBV9 to TRBJ1-1; D not resolved. CDR1 is SGDLS, CDR2 YYNGEE, per germline. The length of the CDR3 is 13 residues. The CDR3 reads CASSPRGRPEALF. CDR3 coding DNA: TGTGCCAGCAGCCCCCGTGGCCGGCCTGAAGCTCTCTTT.

This clonotype was found many times. The V and J genes are TRBV4-1 and TRBJ2-7; D is perhaps TRBD1 or TRBD2 (5 bases each). V lost 3 bases and J lost 0, with 12 bases in between. Germline lookup yields CDR1 MGHRA and CDR2 YSYEKL. The CDR3 contains 15 residues. CDR3 in DNA: TGCGCCAGCAGCCACGGGACGTCAAGCTCCTACGAGCAGTACTTC. Encoded protein: CASSHGTSSSYEQYF.

The chain is built from TRBV9 and TRBJ2-3; D not certain. The V gene lost 2 bases and the J gene lost 0 bases, with 10 bases spanning the gap. Germline V CDR1 and CDR2: SGDLS, YYNGEE. The CDR3 spans 15 residues. CDR3 nucleotides: TGTGCCAGCAGCGTCGTGACTGCTAGCACAGATACGCAGTATTTT. Protein: CASSVVTASTDTQYF.

Notes on this clonotype: One end of the junction varies from germline; a read error may be responsible. The chain has TRBV7-9 and TRBJ2-1, with TRBD2 matching 7 bases. Germline lookup yields CDR1 SEHNR and CDR2 FQNEAQ (reference sequence). The CDR3 runs to 15 residues. The CDR3 loop reads CASSLNPSGYNKQFF. CDR3 in DNA: TGTGCCAGCAGCTTAAATCCTAGCGGTTACAATAAGCAGTTCTTC.

The chain has TRBV2 and TRBJ2-7; D is uncertain. The CDR3 runs to 9 residues. Per the germline V gene, CDR1 is SNHLY and CDR2 is FYNNEI. V was trimmed by 8 bases and J by 6 bases, leaving 5 bases between them. The CDR3 loop is CASSGEQYF. The CDR3 DNA follows: TGTGCCAGCTCCGGCGAGCAGTACTTC.

This chain connects TRBV9 to TRBJ2-1; 7 bases agree with TRBD2. Trimming at V came to 3 bases and at J to 10 bases, leaving 10 bases not matched to a gene. This CDR3 contains 14 residues. CDR1 SGDLS and CDR2 YYNGEE come from the germline V gene. The CDR3 is CASSGGGVDSEQFF. Written as DNA, the CDR3 is TGTGCCAGCAGCGGGGGGGGAGTAGACTCCGAGCAGTTCTTC.

V gene TRBV27 combines with J gene TRBJ2-7; a weak D match, TRBD2 (6 bases). Trimming took 0 bases from V and 3 from J, leaving 9 bases between them. Per the germline V gene, CDR1 is MNHEY and CDR2 is SMNVEV (reference sequence). The CDR3 is 14 residues long. CDR3 nucleotide sequence: TGTGCCAGCAGTTTATCGGGACTGATCTACGAGCAGTACTTC. Its translation: CASSLSGLIYEQYF.

This clonotype was recorded a few times. The genes are TRBV4-3 and TRBJ2-7; D uncertain. The CDR3 consists of 13 residues. V was clipped by 0 bases and J by 4 bases, with 7 bases between them. Germline V gene data show CDR1 as LGHNA and CDR2 as YSLEER. This chain's CDR3 is CASSQELVYEQYF. The CDR3 coding sequence is TGCGCCAGCAGCCAAGAATTGGTTTACGAGCAGTACTTC.

J is TRBJ2-3 and V is TRBV29-1, with TRBD2 identical over 14 bases. The CDR3 spans 14 residues. Germline V gene sequence: CDR1 SQVTM, CDR2 ANQGSEA. V lost 8 bases to trimming and J lost 8 bases; unmatched junction nucleotides: 9. The CDR3 DNA sequence: TGCAGCCTTATGGGACTAGCGGGAGAAGGTACGCAGTATTTT. Its protein is CSLMGLAGEGTQYF.

This clonotype was counted a few times. At one boundary the junction diverges from the germline segment, which might be a read error. The J gene is TRBJ2-2, the V gene TRBV7-7; D perhaps matches TRBD1 (6 bases). Germline CDR1 is SSHAT and CDR2 is FNYEAQ (reference sequence). This CDR3 spans 17 amino acids. The CDR3 loop reads CASSLGNTQGVTGELFF. The DNA for the CDR3 is TGTGCTAGCAGCTTAGGGAATACACAGGGCGTCACCGGGGAGCTGTTTTTT.

In nucleotides, the CDR3 is TGTGCCAGTAGTCAATGGGGGGGTTCGGACAATCAGCCCCAGCATTTT. It codes for CASSQWGGSDNQPQHF. The rearrangement joins TRBV19 to TRBJ1-5; D may be TRBD1 (5 bases). CDR1 is LNHDA, CDR2 SQIVND, per germline (reference sequence). V lost 5 bases and J lost 3, with 17 bases in between. The CDR3 is 16 amino acids.